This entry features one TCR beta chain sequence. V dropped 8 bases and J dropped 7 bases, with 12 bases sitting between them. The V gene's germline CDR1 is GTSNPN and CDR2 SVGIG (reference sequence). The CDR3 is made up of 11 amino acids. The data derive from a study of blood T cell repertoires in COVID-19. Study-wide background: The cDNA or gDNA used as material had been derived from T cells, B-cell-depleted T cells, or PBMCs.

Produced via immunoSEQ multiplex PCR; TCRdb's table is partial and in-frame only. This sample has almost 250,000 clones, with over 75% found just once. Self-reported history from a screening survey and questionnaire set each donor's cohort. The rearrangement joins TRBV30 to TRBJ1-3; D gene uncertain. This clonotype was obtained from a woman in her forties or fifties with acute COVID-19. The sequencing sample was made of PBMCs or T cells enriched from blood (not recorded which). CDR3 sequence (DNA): TGTGCCGGGGATTTCGGGAACACCATATATTTT. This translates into CAGDFGNTIYF.